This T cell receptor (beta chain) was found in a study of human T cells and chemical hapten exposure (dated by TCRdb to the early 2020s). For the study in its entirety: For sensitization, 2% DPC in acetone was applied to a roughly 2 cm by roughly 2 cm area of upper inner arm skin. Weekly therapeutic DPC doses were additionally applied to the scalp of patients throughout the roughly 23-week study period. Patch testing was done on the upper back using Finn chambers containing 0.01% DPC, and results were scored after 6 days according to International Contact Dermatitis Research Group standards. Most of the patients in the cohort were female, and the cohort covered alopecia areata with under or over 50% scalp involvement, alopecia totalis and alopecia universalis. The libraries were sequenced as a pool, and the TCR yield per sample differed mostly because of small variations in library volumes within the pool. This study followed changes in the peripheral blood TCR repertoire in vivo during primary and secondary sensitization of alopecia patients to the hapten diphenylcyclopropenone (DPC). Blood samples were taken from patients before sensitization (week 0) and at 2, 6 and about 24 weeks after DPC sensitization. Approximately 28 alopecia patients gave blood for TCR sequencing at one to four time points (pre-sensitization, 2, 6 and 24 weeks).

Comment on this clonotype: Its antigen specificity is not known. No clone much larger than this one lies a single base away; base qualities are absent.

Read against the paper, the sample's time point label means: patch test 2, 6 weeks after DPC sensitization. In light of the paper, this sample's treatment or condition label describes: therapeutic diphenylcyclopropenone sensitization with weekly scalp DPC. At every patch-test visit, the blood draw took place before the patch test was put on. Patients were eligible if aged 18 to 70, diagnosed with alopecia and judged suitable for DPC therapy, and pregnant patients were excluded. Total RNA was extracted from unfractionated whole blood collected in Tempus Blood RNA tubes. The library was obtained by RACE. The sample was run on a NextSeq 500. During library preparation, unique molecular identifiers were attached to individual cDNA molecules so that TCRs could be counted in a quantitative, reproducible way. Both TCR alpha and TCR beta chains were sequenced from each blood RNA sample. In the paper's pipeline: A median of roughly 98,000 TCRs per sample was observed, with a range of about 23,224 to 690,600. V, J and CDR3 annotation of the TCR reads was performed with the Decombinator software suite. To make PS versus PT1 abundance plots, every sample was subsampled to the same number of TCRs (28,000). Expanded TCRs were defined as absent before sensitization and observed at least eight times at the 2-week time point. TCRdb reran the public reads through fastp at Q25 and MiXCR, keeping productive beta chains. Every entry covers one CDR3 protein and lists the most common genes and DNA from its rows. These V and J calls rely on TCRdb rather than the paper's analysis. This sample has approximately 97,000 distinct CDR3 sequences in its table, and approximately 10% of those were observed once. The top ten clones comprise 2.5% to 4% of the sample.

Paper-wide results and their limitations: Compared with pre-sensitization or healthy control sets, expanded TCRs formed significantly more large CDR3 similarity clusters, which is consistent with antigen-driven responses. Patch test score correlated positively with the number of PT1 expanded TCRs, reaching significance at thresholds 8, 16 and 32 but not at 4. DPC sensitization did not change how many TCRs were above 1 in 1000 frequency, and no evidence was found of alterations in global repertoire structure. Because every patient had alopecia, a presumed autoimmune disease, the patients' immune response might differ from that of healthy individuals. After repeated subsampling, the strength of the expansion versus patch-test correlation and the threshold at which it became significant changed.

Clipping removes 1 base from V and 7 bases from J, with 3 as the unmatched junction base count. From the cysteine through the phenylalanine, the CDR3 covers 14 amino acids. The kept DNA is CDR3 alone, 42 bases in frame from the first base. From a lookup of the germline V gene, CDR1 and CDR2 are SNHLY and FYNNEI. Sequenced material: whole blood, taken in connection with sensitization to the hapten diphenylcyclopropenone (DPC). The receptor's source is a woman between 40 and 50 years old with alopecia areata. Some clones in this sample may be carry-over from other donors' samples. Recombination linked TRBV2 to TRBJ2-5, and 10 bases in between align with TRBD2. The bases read TGTGCCAGCAGTGAAGTCCCTAGCGGGGGGACCCAGTACTTC. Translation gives CASSEVPSGGTQYF. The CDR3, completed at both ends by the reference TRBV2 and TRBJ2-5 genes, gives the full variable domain EPEVTQTPSHQVTQMGQEVILRCVPISNHLYFYWYRQILGQKVEFLVSFYNNEISEKSEIFDDQFSVERPDGSNFTLKIRSTKLEDSAMYFCASSEVPSGGTQYFGPGTRLLVL.